The present T cell receptor (beta chain) was sequenced within a study of T cell repertoires in cytomegalovirus infection. MiXCR was run by TCRdb on the reads, yielding one entry per CDR3 protein. The sample lists 200,000 or so distinct CDR3 sequences; 35% to 45% were seen once. Germline CDR1 is LGHNT and CDR2 is FRNRAP. Trimming pared 6 bases from V and 4 bases from J, leaving 10 bases between. This CDR3 has 13 amino acids. Concerning this clonotype: Its target is not known.

This chain links TRBV12-5 with TRBJ1-5, with D perhaps TRBD1 (5 bases). The TCR was taken from a human donor in good health (CMV status not recorded). Some clones in this sample may be carry-over from other donors' samples. Specimen: CD8+ T cells from cultured PBMCs, collected from culture after CMV antigen stimulation. CDR3 sequence: CASGPKGNQPQHF. The CDR3 DNA is TGTGCTAGTGGGCCAAAGGGGAATCAGCCCCAGCATTTT.